The 26 T cell receptor beta chains listed next were all sequenced from one sample in a study of shared clonotypes between healthy human individuals. CD45RO-negative cells were positively selected for CCR7, leaving out terminally differentiated effector memory CD45RA+ cells. Profiled with immunoSEQ multiplex PCR; TCRdb holds only in-frame clones, not every one. The table records about 2 million clones, about 95% of them present only once. Sequencing input: naive CD8+ T cells sorted from blood. All receptors come from a young man in good health.

The chain employs TRBV6-6 and TRBJ2-1, with TRBD2 identical over 13 bases. The CDR3 contains 16 residues. V shed 2 bases, J shed 5 bases, and the junction held 3 bases outside the gene matches. Germline CDR1 and CDR2: MNHNY and SVGAGI (reference sequence). DNA of the CDR3: TGTGCCAGCAGTTACCCGGGACTAGCGGGAAACAATGAGCAGTTCTTC. Amino acids: CASSYPGLAGNNEQFF.

The chain employs TRBV4-1 and TRBJ2-3, with TRBD1 as a possible D gene (5 bases). V was trimmed by 1 base and J by 6 bases, leaving 14 bases between them. The CDR3 consists of 15 residues. Looked up from germline, CDR1 is MGHRA and CDR2 is YSYEKL. The CDR3 sequence: CASSQGTSTRDTQYF. CDR3 DNA: TGCGCCAGCAGCCAAGGGACATCAACGAGGGATACGCAGTATTTT.

The chain couples TRBV18 to TRBJ2-7; no clear D. V was cut by 0 bases and J by 7 bases, with 16 bases left in between. The CDR3 length is 15 residues. Germline CDR1 KGHSH, CDR2 LQKENI. The CDR3 spells CASSPPGEAPWEQYF. The DNA for the CDR3 is TGTGCCAGCTCACCACCGGGTGAGGCTCCTTGGGAGCAGTACTTC.

As regards this clone: The sample holds other DNA sequences that translate to the same CDR3. Here the CDR3 DNA reads TGTGCCACCAGCAGAGACAGGGGTGAAAAACTGTTTTTT. It is translated as CATSRDRGEKLFF. The chain carries TRBV15 and TRBJ1-4; a possible D gene is TRBD1 (6 bases). CDR3 length: 13 amino acids. V lost 0 bases and J lost 7, with 6 bases in between. Germline-derived CDR1 and CDR2 are LNHNV and YYDKDF (reference sequence). The full variable domain, in which reference TRBV15 and TRBJ1-4 provide the parts outside the CDR3, is DAMVIQNPRYQVTQFGKPVTLSCSQTLNHNVMYWYQQKSSQAPKLLFHYYDKDFNNEADTPDNFQSRRPNTSFCFLDIRSPGLGDTAMYLCATSRDRGEKLFFGSGTQLSVL.

The CDR3 DNA reads TGTGCCAGCGGGGGGGGTTCCTACAATGAGCAGTTCTTC. Translated, it gives CASGGGSYNEQFF. The rearrangement links TRBV2 to TRBJ2-1, with TRBD2 matching over 7 bases. Germline values: CDR1 SNHLY, CDR2 FYNNEI. The J segment lost 1 base and the V segment lost 8 bases, leaving 2 bases of the junction unmatched. This CDR3 spans 13 amino acids.

Regarding this clone: This sample includes further DNA sequences coding for the same CDR3. This chain uses TRBV28 with TRBJ2-2; D possibly corresponds to TRBD2 (6 bases). Trimming pared 1 base from V and 3 bases from J, leaving 6 bases between. The length of the CDR3 is 14 residues. Germline V lookup: CDR1 MDHEN, CDR2 SYDVKM. The CDR3 sequence: CASSLSGDTGELFF. CDR3 nucleotide sequence: TGTGCCAGCAGTTTATCGGGGGACACCGGGGAGCTGTTTTTT.

V is TRBV7-9 and J is TRBJ2-3, with D maybe TRBD2 (5 bases). The CDR3 covers 16 residues. Germline loops: CDR1 SEHNR, CDR2 FQNEAQ (reference sequence). The V end was cut by 3 bases, the J end by 0 bases, with 13 bases between. The CDR3 DNA is TGTGCCAGCAGCTTCCTCTCCGGGGATAGCACAGATACGCAGTATTTT. This sequence encodes CASSFLSGDSTDTQYF.

This chain connects TRBV5-6 to TRBJ1-1, with unresolved D. Germline V lookup: CDR1 SGHDT, CDR2 YYEEEE. The V gene lost 0 bases and the J gene lost 11 bases, with 11 bases spanning the gap. There are 12 residues in the CDR3. The CDR3 sequence is CASSLASVEAFF. In nucleotides, the CDR3 is TGTGCCAGCAGCTTGGCGTCTGTCGAGGCTTTCTTT. Full variable domain (rest looked up from reference TRBV5-6 and TRBJ1-1): DAGVTQSPTHLIKTRGQQVTLRCSPKSGHDTVSWYQQALGQGPQFIFQYYEEEERQRGNFPDRFSGHQFPNYSSELNVNALLLGDSALYLCASSLASVEAFFGQGTRLTVV.

The V gene is TRBV10-1, the J gene TRBJ2-2; no clear D. The germline CDR1 and CDR2 sequences are WNHNN and SYGVQD (reference sequence). This CDR3 is built from 11 residues. With 6 bases removed from V and 6 bases from J, the gap between germline ends came to 5 bases. CDR3 bases: TGCGCCAGCAGCCTGTCCGGGGAGCTGTTTTTT. Protein sequence: CASSLSGELFF.

The chain combines TRBV5-6 with TRBJ2-1; 12 nucleotides align to TRBD2. This CDR3 has 14 amino acids. Looked up from germline, CDR1 is SGHDT and CDR2 is YYEEEE. Losses at the gene ends were 0 bases for V and 10 bases for J; bases not matched to a gene: 2. CDR3 region: CASSLELAGGEQFF. The DNA for the CDR3 is TGTGCCAGCAGCTTGGAACTAGCGGGAGGCGAGCAGTTCTTC.

CDR3 nucleotide sequence: TGTGCCAGCAGCTTTGCCCCGCACAGGAGGCTCAATCAGCCCCAGCATTTT. This encodes CASSFAPHRRLNQPQHF. This sequence joins TRBV6-4 and TRBJ1-5; maybe TRBD1 (5 bases). Germline CDR1 reads MRHNA; CDR2 reads SNTAGT. CDR3 length equals 17 residues. Trimming took 6 bases from V and 3 from J, leaving 21 bases between them.

The genes are TRBV7-6 and TRBJ2-7; 10 bases match TRBD2. Germline lookup yields CDR1 SGHVS and CDR2 FNYEAQ. The CDR3 totals 14 residues. The ends lost 7 bases at V and 5 bases at J; junction bases unmatched: 8. CDR3 in amino acids: CASTPAGTSDEQYF. The CDR3, as DNA: TGTGCCAGCACCCCCGCCGGGACTAGCGACGAGCAGTACTTC.

The chain is built from TRBV30 and TRBJ1-6; D is unresolved. V was shortened by 0 bases and J by 3 bases, with 9 bases between the two germline ends. The CDR3 is 15 amino acids. Germline values: CDR1 GTSNPN, CDR2 SVGIG (reference sequence). The CDR3: CAWSVSRDYNSPLHF. Written as DNA, the CDR3 is TGTGCCTGGAGTGTAAGCCGGGACTATAATTCACCCCTCCACTTT.

In the case of this clone: The sample carries other DNA sequences with the same CDR3. J is TRBJ2-7 and V is TRBV4-3, with D possibly matching TRBD2 (7 bases). Trimming removed 4 bases at V and 4 bases at J, with 11 bases between. This CDR3 has 13 amino acids. CDR1 is LGHNA and CDR2 is YSLEER in the germline V gene. This CDR3 reads CASSPGEGYEQYF. The DNA for the CDR3 is TGCGCCAGCAGCCCAGGGGAGGGGTACGAGCAGTACTTC.

The chain uses TRBV5-5 and TRBJ2-7; D may be TRBD2 (5 bases). Germline V gene lookup returns CDR1 SGHKS and CDR2 YYEKEE (reference sequence). The CDR3 spans 13 residues. The V gene lost 4 bases and the J gene lost 4 bases, with 12 bases spanning the gap. The CDR3 reads CASSDSRRYEQYF. The CDR3 bases are TGTGCCAGCAGCGACTCTAGGAGGTACGAGCAGTACTTC.

The V call is TRBV27, the J call TRBJ1-5; 7 bases line up with TRBD1. Germline lookup yields CDR1 MNHEY and CDR2 SMNVEV (reference sequence). V shed 5 bases, J shed 5 bases, and the junction held 12 bases outside the gene matches. This CDR3 region has 16 residues. The CDR3 is CASSPSTGEKDQPQHF. CDR3 sequence (DNA): TGTGCCAGCAGTCCTTCTACAGGGGAAAAAGATCAGCCCCAGCATTTT.

The rearrangement links TRBV15 to TRBJ2-1, with 9 bases that match TRBD2. J was trimmed by 5 bases and V by 3 bases; bases with no gene match: 8. CDR1 is LNHNV, CDR2 YYDKDF, per germline (reference sequence). CDR3 length: 16 amino acids. The DNA of the CDR3 is TGTGCCACCAGCAGGCCTGGACTAGCGCGACACAATGAGCAGTTCTTC. It is translated as CATSRPGLARHNEQFF.

CDR3 protein: CASSLGDKAPGTQYF. The CDR3 region has the DNA TGTGCCAGCAGCTTAGGGGACAAGGCCCCGGGGACGCAGTATTTT. The genes are TRBV13 and TRBJ2-3; D could derive from TRBD1 or TRBD2 (5 bases each). The CDR3 is made up of 15 amino acids. Trimming pared 0 bases from V and 9 bases from J, leaving 16 bases between. Germline-derived CDR1 and CDR2 are PRHDT and FYEKMQ (reference sequence).

The V call is TRBV5-1, the J call TRBJ2-7; D call uncertain. The CDR3 loop spans 14 amino acids. CDR1 SGHRS and CDR2 YFSETQ come from the germline V gene. V lost 1 base, J lost 0 bases, and 8 bases lay in between. CDR3 nucleotide sequence: TGCGCCAGCAGCTTGTTCCAAGACTCCTACGAGCAGTACTTC. Its protein is CASSLFQDSYEQYF.

The chain joins TRBV5-5 to TRBJ1-5, with 7 bases aligning to TRBD1. The CDR3 totals 15 residues. CDR1 SGHKS and CDR2 YYEKEE come from the germline V gene (reference sequence). Trimming removed 1 base from V and 1 base from J; junction bases left unmatched: 2. The CDR3 loop is CASSLRGGSNQPQHF. The CDR3 DNA is TGTGCCAGCAGCTTGCGAGGGGGCAGCAATCAGCCCCAGCATTTT.

The chain uses TRBV7-9 and TRBJ1-2; possibly TRBD1 for D (6 bases). V dropped 3 bases and J dropped 2 bases, with 10 bases sitting between them. Germline CDR1 SEHNR, CDR2 FQNEAQ (reference sequence). The CDR3 covers 14 residues. CDR3 sequence: CASSFEGGNYGYTF. CDR3 nucleotides: TGTGCCAGCAGCTTTGAGGGGGGGAACTATGGCTACACCTTC. The entire variable domain, with the rest obtained from reference TRBV7-9 and TRBJ1-2, is as follows: DTGVSQNPRHKITKRGQNVTFRCDPISEHNRLYWYRQTLGQGPEFLTYFQNEAQLEKSRLLSDRFSAERPKGSFSTLEIQRTEQGDSAMYLCASSFEGGNYGYTFGSGTRLTVV.

The rearrangement uses TRBV5-3 and TRBJ2-7; the match to TRBD2 covers 9 bases. TRBV5-3 is an open reading frame, and its role is uncertain. The CDR3 length is 22 residues. The ends lost 4 bases at V and 2 bases at J; junction bases unmatched: 28. CDR3 amino acids: CARSTAPEHALWGLAGPYEQYF. For the CDR3, the DNA is TGTGCCAGAAGCACTGCCCCCGAGCATGCATTGTGGGGACTAGCAGGCCCCTACGAGCAGTACTTC.

This chain links TRBV4-2 with TRBJ2-7; a possible D gene is TRBD1 (6 bases). V dropped 0 bases and J dropped 3 bases, with 12 bases sitting between them. This CDR3 has 15 amino acids. CDR1 and CDR2 (germline): LGHNA, YNFKEQ. The CDR3 is CASSQDGGSFYEQYF. CDR3 nucleotides: TGTGCCAGCAGCCAAGATGGGGGCAGCTTCTACGAGCAGTACTTC.

Comments on this clone: Other DNA sequences in this specimen translate into the identical CDR3. The genes are TRBV19 and TRBJ1-6, with D perhaps matching TRBD1 (6 bases). The V gene lost 5 bases and the J gene lost 5 bases, with 10 bases spanning the gap. The CDR3 runs 14 residues. Germline assignment: CDR1 LNHDA and CDR2 SQIVND (reference sequence). CDR3 residues: CASSWGQDNSPLHF. For the CDR3, the DNA is TGTGCCAGTAGTTGGGGGCAGGATAATTCACCCCTCCACTTT.

The rearrangement uses TRBV6-5 and TRBJ2-3, with a possible D match to TRBD2 (5 bases). The CDR3 extends over 13 amino acids. CDR1 and CDR2 (germline): MNHEY, SVGAGI. V lost 9 bases, J lost 6 bases, and 16 bases lay in between. CDR3 amino acids: CASPFWRSDTQYF. The CDR3 DNA sequence: TGTGCCAGTCCGTTCTGGAGGAGCGATACGCAGTATTTT.

This rearrangement joins TRBV10-1 to TRBJ2-2; 10 bases map to TRBD1. Unmatched junction bases numbered 5, after V lost 4 bases and J lost 0 bases. CDR1 WNHNN and CDR2 SYGVQD come from the germline V gene (reference sequence). The CDR3 is 17 amino acids. CDR3 in DNA: TGCGCCAGCAGTGGGGACAGGGGTCAGGCGAACACCGGGGAGCTGTTTTTT. Its translation is CASSGDRGQANTGELFF.